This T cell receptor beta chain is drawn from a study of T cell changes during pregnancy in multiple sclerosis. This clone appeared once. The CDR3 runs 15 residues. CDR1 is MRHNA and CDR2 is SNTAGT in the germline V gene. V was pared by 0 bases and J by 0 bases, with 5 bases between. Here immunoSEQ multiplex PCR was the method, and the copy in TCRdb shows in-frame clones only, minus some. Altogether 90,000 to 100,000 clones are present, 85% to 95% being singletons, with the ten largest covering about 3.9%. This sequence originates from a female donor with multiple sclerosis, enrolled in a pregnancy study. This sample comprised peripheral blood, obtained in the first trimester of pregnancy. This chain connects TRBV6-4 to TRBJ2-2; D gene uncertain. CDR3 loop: CASSDSSTNTGELFF. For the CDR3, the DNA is TGTGCCAGCAGTGACTCTAGTACGAACACCGGGGAGCTGTTTTTT.